A selection of T cell receptor beta chains follows, all from one sample in a study of early T cells in non-severe SARS-CoV-2 infection. TCRdb re-analysed the 5' RACE reads in MiXCR, keeping a single row per CDR3 protein. The table includes roughly 64,000 distinct CDR3 sequences, 10% to 12% detected once. The sample in question was whole blood, obtained at baseline. These receptors all come from an adult who was a healthcare worker with PCR-confirmed SARS-CoV-2 infection or an uninfected control (not recorded which). CDR3s include the opening cysteine and the closing phenylalanine or tryptophan. The order of the fields is V gene, D gene, J gene, clone size, CDR3 DNA, CDR3 protein. D genes are given only for firm matches. The size entry is marked missing in some rows and otherwise reads once, few, many or a size class.

>TRBV11-2|-|TRBJ2-1|many
TGTGCCAGCACCCGTACCGTTGAGCAGTTCTTC
CASTRTVEQFF
>TRBV30|-|TRBJ1-1|many
TGTGCCTGGAGTGTATCCGGGGGAGAAATGAACACTGAAGCTTTCTTT
CAWSVSGGEMNTEAFF
>TRBV29-1|TRBD1|TRBJ2-7|many
TGCAGCGTGGGACAGGACTCCTACGAGCAGTACTTC
CSVGQDSYEQYF
>TRBV6-2/TRBV6-3|-|TRBJ1-1|few
TGTGCCAGCAGCTTTACGGGGTACACTGAAGCTTTCTTT
CASSFTGYTEAFF
>TRBV5-1|TRBD2|TRBJ2-5|-
TGCGCCAGCAGCCTTCGGGGGGAGTTGGAGACCCAGTACTTC
CASSLRGELETQYF
>TRBV28|-|TRBJ1-6|-
TGTGCCAGCAGTTTAGGGGGCCTGGGCTCACCCCTCCACTTT
CASSLGGLGSPLHF
>TRBV4-3|TRBD2|TRBJ2-7|-
TGCGCCAGCAGTAGGAAGGCGGGGGGAGACTACGAGCAGTACTTC
CASSRKAGGDYEQYF
>TRBV20-1|-|TRBJ2-3|-
TGCAGTGCTAGACCCAGACGGACAGAACCCTCGGATACGCAGTATTTT
CSARPRRTEPSDTQYF
>TRBV4-3|-|TRBJ2-7|-
TGCGCCAGCAGCCAAGAAATCCCAGGACAGCGCGGCGACGAGCAGTACTTC
CASSQEIPGQRGDEQYF
>TRBV7-2|TRBD2|TRBJ2-1|-
TGTGCCAGCAGCTTAGCGATAGCGGGCGCCTACAATGAGCAGTTCTTC
CASSLAIAGAYNEQFF
>TRBV29-1|TRBD1|TRBJ1-4|-
TGCAGCGTACTGACAGGGCCTAATGAAAAACTGTTTTTT
CSVLTGPNEKLFF
>TRBV14|-|TRBJ1-1|few
TGTGCCAGCAGCCAGGCCGCATCTACCATGAACACTGAAGCTTTCTTT
CASSQAASTMNTEAFF
>TRBV7-8|TRBD1|TRBJ1-6|few
TGTGCCAGCAGCTTATCCCGGACAGGGGTTAATTCACCCCTCCACTTT
CASSLSRTGVNSPLHF
>TRBV6-6|-|TRBJ2-7|many
TGTGCCAGCAGTTACAAGAGCGAGCAGTACTTC
CASSYKSEQYF
>TRBV21-1|-|TRBJ1-2|few
TGTGCCAGCAGCATTCAGGGGGCGGACTATGGCTACACCTTC
CASSIQGADYGYTF
>TRBV11-2|-|TRBJ2-3|-
TGTGCCAGCAGCTTAGAAGTGACAGATACGCAGTATTTT
CASSLEVTDTQYF
>TRBV21-1|-|TRBJ2-5|-
TGTGCCAGCAGCAAGCCTAGCGGAGCCCAAGAGACCCAGTACTTC
CASSKPSGAQETQYF
>TRBV12-3/TRBV12-4|TRBD2|TRBJ2-1|many
TGTGCCAGCAGTCCGGGGACTAGCCCCAGCTCCTACAATGAGCAGTTCTTC
CASSPGTSPSSYNEQFF
>TRBV9|-|TRBJ2-4|-
TGTGCCAGCAGCTACGAGGGAGGTCAAAACATTCAGTACTTC
CASSYEGGQNIQYF
>TRBV5-1|-|TRBJ2-7|few
TGCGCCAGCAGCTTGGGCCGTGGCTCGACACCACGCCCTTACGAGCAGTACTTC
CASSLGRGSTPRPYEQYF
>TRBV5-1|-|TRBJ2-3|many
TGCGCCAGCAGAGGTCGTAGCTTCATCACAGATACGCAGTATTTT
CASRGRSFITDTQYF
>TRBV18|-|TRBJ1-1|few
TGTGCCAGCTCACCACCTCCCGGGGCTTTCTTT
CASSPPPGAFF
>TRBV2|-|TRBJ1-1|few
TGTGCCAGCAGTCTCGGGACCCCCATCAGAACTGAAGCTTTCTTT
CASSLGTPIRTEAFF